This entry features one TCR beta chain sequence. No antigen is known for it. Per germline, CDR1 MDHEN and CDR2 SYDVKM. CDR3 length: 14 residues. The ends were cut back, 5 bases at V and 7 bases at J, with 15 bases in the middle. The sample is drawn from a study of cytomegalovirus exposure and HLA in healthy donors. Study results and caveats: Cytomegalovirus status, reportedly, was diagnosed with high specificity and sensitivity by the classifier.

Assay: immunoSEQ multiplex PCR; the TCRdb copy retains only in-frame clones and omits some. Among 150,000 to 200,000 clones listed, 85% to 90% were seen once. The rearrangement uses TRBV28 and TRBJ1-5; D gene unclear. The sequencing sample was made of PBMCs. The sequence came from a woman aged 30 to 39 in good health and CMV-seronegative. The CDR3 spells CASSNFQEPQPQHF. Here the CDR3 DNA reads TGTGCCAGCAGTAATTTTCAGGAGCCGCAGCCCCAGCATTTT. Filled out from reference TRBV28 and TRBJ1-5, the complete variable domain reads DVKVTQSSRYLVKRTGEKVFLECVQDMDHENMFWYRQDPGLGLRLIYFSYDVKMKEKGDIPEGYSVSREKKERFSLILESASTNQTSMYLCASSNFQEPQPQHFGDGTRLSIL.